The 28 T cell receptor beta chains reported below all come from one sample, sequenced in a study of radiotherapy plus CTLA-4 blockade in lung cancer. Libraries were prepared by immunoSEQ multiplex PCR; TCRdb keeps only in-frame clonotypes and omits some of them. The table shows 55,000 to 80,000 clones, with 80% to 90% occurring only once. Source: peripheral blood, taken from a patient treated with radiotherapy plus ipilimumab. The receptors were sampled from a human donor with non-small cell lung cancer that progressed on radiotherapy plus ipilimumab.

This clone turned up a few times. The chain is built from TRBV19 and TRBJ2-7; weak D call: TRBD2 (5 bases). The germline V gene has CDR1 LNHDA and CDR2 SQIVND (reference sequence). V was pared by 3 bases and J by 7 bases, with 16 bases between. This CDR3 has 14 residues. DNA of the CDR3: TGTGCCAGTAGTATTGCGGACGGGGTGGGAGAGCAGTACGTC. It translates to CASSIADGVGEQYV.

The chain couples TRBV2 to TRBJ2-3; 12 bases line up with TRBD2. CDR3 length: 18 amino acids. The germline V gene has CDR1 SNHLY and CDR2 FYNNEI. The V gene end was trimmed by 6 bases and the J gene end by 0 bases; junction bases not matched to a gene: 10. CDR3 DNA sequence: TGTGCCAGCAGAGACGGACTAGCGGGAACCTCTAGCACAGATACGCAGTATTTT. The encoded protein is CASRDGLAGTSSTDTQYF.

This sequence joins TRBV19 and TRBJ2-7; 16 bases map to TRBD2. The CDR3 runs 20 residues. Germline lookup yields CDR1 LNHDA and CDR2 SQIVND (reference sequence). V was clipped by 3 bases and J by 4 bases; unmatched bases: 15. The CDR3 region is CASSILFPGLAGGPGYEQYF. The CDR3 coding sequence is TGTGCCAGTAGTATCCTCTTCCCGGGACTAGCGGGAGGGCCTGGGTACGAGCAGTACTTC.

This clone has a single count. The CDR3 DNA is TGTGCCAGCAGTTACTCGAGCAGGGCCCCTCGGGGCTACACCTTC. It yields the protein CASSYSSRAPRGYTF. The J gene is TRBJ1-2, the V gene TRBV6-6, with TRBD1 as a possible D gene (5 bases). The CDR3 has 15 amino acids. CDR1 is MNHNY, CDR2 SVGAGI, per germline (reference sequence). Trimming left V 0 bases short and J 8 bases short, with 16 bases between.

The chain recombines TRBV6-5 with TRBJ1-5; D is unresolved. The CDR3 length is 15 residues. V lost 2 bases and J 7 bases, leaving 15 bases between the germline ends. The germline V gene encodes CDR1 MNHEY and CDR2 SVGAGI. CDR3 amino acids: CASSYALGSGQPQHF. In DNA, the CDR3 is TGTGCCAGCAGTTACGCCCTCGGCTCGGGGCAGCCCCAGCATTTT.

This sequence joins TRBV6-4 and TRBJ2-1; D possibly corresponds to TRBD2 (5 bases). Trimming pared 2 bases from V and 0 bases from J, leaving 8 bases between. CDR1 and CDR2 from the germline V gene are MRHNA and SNTAGT. The CDR3 length is 15 residues. The CDR3 coding sequence is TGTGCCAGCAGTGACGAGGGAGCCTCCTACAATGAGCAGTTCTTC. Translation gives CASSDEGASYNEQFF.

This sequence joins TRBV28 and TRBJ1-1, with unresolved D. Germline values: CDR1 MDHEN, CDR2 SYDVKM. Trimming cost V 2 bases and J 1 base, with 8 bases left between them. The CDR3 spans 14 residues. CDR3: CASSLGFKNTEAFF. DNA of the CDR3: TGTGCCAGCAGTTTAGGGTTTAAGAACACTGAAGCTTTCTTT.

The rearrangement joins TRBV6-5 to TRBJ2-5, with TRBD1 matching 8 bases. CDR3 length: 16 amino acids. V shed 2 bases, J shed 5 bases, and the junction held 10 bases outside the gene matches. The germline gives CDR1 MNHEY, CDR2 SVGAGI. CDR3 region: CASSYLSSGGFETQYF. CDR3 coding DNA: TGTGCCAGCAGTTACCTATCGTCAGGGGGCTTTGAGACCCAGTACTTC.

In DNA, the CDR3 is TGTGCCAGCAGTTACTCGGGACAGGGAAACAATGAGCAGTTCTTC. Translation: CASSYSGQGNNEQFF. The chain employs TRBV6-6 and TRBJ2-1; TRBD1 matches at 9 bases. In germline, CDR1 is MNHNY, CDR2 SVGAGI (reference sequence). The CDR3 contains 15 residues. The V gene end was trimmed by 0 bases and the J gene end by 5 bases; junction bases not matched to a gene: 2.

The chain combines TRBV5-1 with TRBJ1-2; the D is unclear. The germline V gene encodes CDR1 SGHRS and CDR2 YFSETQ. This CDR3 spans 12 amino acids. V lost 5 bases to trimming and J lost 5 bases, with 10 bases between them. CDR3 nucleotides: TGCGCCAGCAGGATCCCACCATATGGCTACACCTTC. Translating gives CASRIPPYGYTF.

The chain recombines TRBV28 with TRBJ2-2; no definite D call. The CDR3 has 12 residues. The germline V gene has CDR1 MDHEN and CDR2 SYDVKM. V gave up 7 bases and J gave up 5 bases, with 8 bases separating them. Here the CDR3 reads CASIGWTGELFF. CDR3 coding DNA: TGTGCCAGCATAGGGTGGACCGGGGAGCTGTTTTTT.

The chain is built from TRBV19 and TRBJ1-1; D unclear. This CDR3 has 13 residues. Trimming removed 10 bases at V and 1 base at J, with 13 bases between. Germline V gene sequence: CDR1 LNHDA, CDR2 SQIVND (reference sequence). The DNA of the CDR3 is TGTGCCATCTCCCGGAGCAAGAACACTGAAGCTTTCTTT. As protein: CAISRSKNTEAFF.

V and J are TRBV2 and TRBJ2-1, with 8 positions matching TRBD1. V was clipped by 10 bases and J by 4 bases; unmatched bases: 3. The CDR3 is 12 amino acids. The germline CDR1 and CDR2 sequences are SNHLY and FYNNEI. The CDR3 here is CATGTGYNEQFF. The CDR3 DNA reads as TGTGCCACCGGGACAGGTTACAATGAGCAGTTCTTC.

V is TRBV30 and J is TRBJ2-1, with a weak D call TRBD2 (5 bases). The length of the CDR3 is 15 residues. V lost 4 bases and J lost 4, with 17 bases in between. The germline CDR1 and CDR2 sequences are GTSNPN and SVGIG (reference sequence). The CDR3 loop reads CAWTPLSPGYNEQFF. In nucleotides, the CDR3 is TGTGCCTGGACCCCTCTTAGCCCGGGATACAATGAGCAGTTCTTC.

The J gene is TRBJ2-1, the V gene TRBV2; the D gene is possibly TRBD2 (6 bases). The CDR3 has 13 residues. V lost 5 bases and J 7 bases, leaving 12 bases between the germline ends. Germline CDR1 reads SNHLY; CDR2 reads FYNNEI. This CDR3 is CASSPTGGNEQFF. The CDR3 DNA reads as TGTGCCAGCAGTCCTACTGGGGGGAATGAGCAGTTCTTC.

The rearrangement links TRBV28 to TRBJ1-2; D is perhaps TRBD1 (6 bases). V lost 3 bases and J lost 7, with 12 bases in between. CDR3 length: 13 amino acids. The germline V gene encodes CDR1 MDHEN and CDR2 SYDVKM. The CDR3 region is CASSLGRGGGYTF. Written as DNA, the CDR3 is TGTGCCAGCAGTTTGGGCAGAGGGGGTGGCTACACCTTC.

This clone was observed a single time. This sequence joins TRBV19 and TRBJ2-2, with D possibly matching TRBD2 (6 bases). Deletions cut 5 bases from V and 4 bases from J, with 14 bases between. This CDR3 is 15 amino acids long. Germline values: CDR1 LNHDA, CDR2 SQIVND (reference sequence). The CDR3 sequence is CASSVGGAGTGELFF. The CDR3 nucleotides read TGTGCCAGTAGTGTTGGCGGGGCAGGCACCGGGGAGCTGTTTTTT.

The chain carries TRBV5-1 and TRBJ2-7; D might be TRBD1 or TRBD2, each matching 6 bases. V lost 1 base, J lost 2 bases, and 13 bases lay in between. In germline, CDR1 is SGHRS, CDR2 YFSETQ. CDR3 size: 15 residues. CDR3 nucleotide sequence: TGCGCCAGCAGCTTGAACAGGGAGGAAGCCTACGAGCAGTACTTC. It encodes CASSLNREEAYEQYF.

J is TRBJ2-3 and V is TRBV30; a weak D match, TRBD2 (7 bases). This CDR3 region has 14 residues. Germline-derived CDR1 and CDR2 are GTSNPN and SVGIG (reference sequence). Trimming left V 8 bases short and J 1 base short, with 16 bases between. CDR3 in amino acids: CAGLGGVGTDTQYF. The CDR3 DNA reads TGTGCCGGTTTAGGGGGGGTCGGCACAGATACGCAGTATTTT.

V usage is TRBV6-1 and J usage is TRBJ1-2, with 8 bases lining up with TRBD1. The trim removed 2 bases at V and 8 bases at J, leaving 4 bases unmatched. The CDR3 covers 13 residues. Germline CDR1 is MNHNS and CDR2 is SASEGT. The CDR3 loop reads CASSESRGPGYTF. In nucleotides, the CDR3 is TGTGCCAGCAGTGAATCCAGGGGGCCAGGCTACACCTTC.

V is TRBV29-1 and J is TRBJ1-3; tentative D call: TRBD1 (6 bases). The CDR3 totals 12 residues. V dropped 7 bases and J dropped 4 bases, with 11 bases sitting between them. Germline V gene data show CDR1 as SQVTM and CDR2 as ANQGSEA. CDR3 coding DNA: TGCAGCGCCGGCAGGGGCGGAAACACCATATATTTT. This gives the protein CSAGRGGNTIYF.

This clone was seen only once. The J gene is TRBJ1-5, the V gene TRBV19; D remains unclear. The CDR3 totals 14 residues. The germline CDR1 and CDR2 sequences are LNHDA and SQIVND (reference sequence). Trimming removed 7 bases at V and 0 bases at J, with 10 bases between. CDR3 coding DNA: TGTGCCAGTACCCCCCCAAATAGCAATCAGCCCCAGCATTTT. Amino acids: CASTPPNSNQPQHF.

The rearrangement joins TRBV6-5 to TRBJ1-3; 7 bases align to TRBD1. This CDR3 contains 15 residues. Looked up from germline, CDR1 is MNHEY and CDR2 is SVGAGI. Germline trimming cut 8 bases from V and 0 bases from J; bases unmatched to any gene: 7. This CDR3 is CASVETGHSGNTIYF. DNA of the CDR3: TGTGCCAGCGTGGAGACAGGGCACTCTGGAAACACCATATATTTT.

V is TRBV5-1 and J is TRBJ2-5; D is ambiguous. The germline V gene has CDR1 SGHRS and CDR2 YFSETQ. V dropped 1 base and J dropped 2 bases, with 9 bases sitting between them. This CDR3 is built from 14 residues. The CDR3, as DNA: TGCGCCAGCAGCTTGTCGGCAAAGCAAGAGACCCAGTACTTC. It translates to CASSLSAKQETQYF.

This clone was counted a few times. The CDR3 bases are TGTGCCACCCTATCCGGCGGCACCCACAGGCCGCAGTTCTTC. Protein: CATLSGGTHRPQFF. V and J are TRBV28 and TRBJ2-1, with a weak D call TRBD1 (5 bases). Germline V gives CDR1 MDHEN, CDR2 SYDVKM. The CDR3 extends over 14 amino acids. V lost 10 bases, J lost 12 bases, and 25 bases lay in between.

V usage is TRBV4-1 and J usage is TRBJ2-3; D is undetermined. With 7 bases removed from V and 4 bases from J, the gap between germline ends came to 15 bases. Germline V gene data show CDR1 as MGHRA and CDR2 as YSYEKL. The CDR3 covers 14 residues. In DNA, the CDR3 is TGCGCCAGCACCCCCGACCCAGGAGCAGATACGCAGTATTTT. Its protein product is CASTPDPGADTQYF.

J is TRBJ1-2 and V is TRBV9, with D perhaps TRBD1 (5 bases). CDR1 and CDR2 (germline): SGDLS, YYNGEE. The CDR3 is made up of 14 amino acids. Trimming removed 3 bases from V and 0 bases from J, with 9 bases in between. The CDR3 loop is CASSETVANYGYTF. CDR3 in DNA: TGTGCCAGCAGCGAGACAGTAGCTAACTATGGCTACACCTTC.

CDR3 sequence (DNA): TGTGCCATCAGTGAGATAGGGAACGAGCAGTACTTC. The encoded protein is CAISEIGNEQYF. The gene calls are TRBV10-3 and TRBJ2-7; unclear D gene. V was clipped by 2 bases and J by 5 bases, with 7 bases between them. The CDR3 is 12 amino acids. CDR1 and CDR2 (germline): ENHRY, SYGVKD.